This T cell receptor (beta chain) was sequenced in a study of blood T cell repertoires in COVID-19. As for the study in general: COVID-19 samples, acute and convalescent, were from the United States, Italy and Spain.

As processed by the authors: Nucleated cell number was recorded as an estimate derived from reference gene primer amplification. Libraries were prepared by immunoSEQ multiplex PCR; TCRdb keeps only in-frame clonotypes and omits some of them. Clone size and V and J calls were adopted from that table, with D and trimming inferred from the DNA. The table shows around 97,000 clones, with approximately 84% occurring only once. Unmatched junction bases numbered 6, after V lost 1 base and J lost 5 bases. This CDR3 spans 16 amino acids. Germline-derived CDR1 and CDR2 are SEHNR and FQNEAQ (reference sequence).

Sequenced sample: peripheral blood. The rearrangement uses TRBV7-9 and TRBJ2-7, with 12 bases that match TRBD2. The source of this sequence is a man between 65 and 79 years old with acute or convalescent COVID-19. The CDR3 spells CASSLDLLAGGDEQYF. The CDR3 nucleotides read TGTGCCAGCAGCTTAGATCTACTAGCGGGGGGTGACGAGCAGTACTTC.